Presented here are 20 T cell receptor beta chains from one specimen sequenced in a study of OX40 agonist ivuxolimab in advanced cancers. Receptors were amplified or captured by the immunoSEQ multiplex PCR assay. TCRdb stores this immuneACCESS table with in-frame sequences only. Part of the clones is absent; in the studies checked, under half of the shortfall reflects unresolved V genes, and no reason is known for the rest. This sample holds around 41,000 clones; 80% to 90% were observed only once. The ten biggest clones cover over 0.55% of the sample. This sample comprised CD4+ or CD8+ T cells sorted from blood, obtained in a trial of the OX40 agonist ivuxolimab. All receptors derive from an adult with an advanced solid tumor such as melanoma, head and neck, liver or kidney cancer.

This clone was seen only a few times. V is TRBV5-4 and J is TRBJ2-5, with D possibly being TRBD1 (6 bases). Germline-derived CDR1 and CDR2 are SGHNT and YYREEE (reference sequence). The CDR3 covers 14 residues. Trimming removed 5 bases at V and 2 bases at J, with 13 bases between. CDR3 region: CASRLSGVQETQYF. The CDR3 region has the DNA TGTGCCAGCAGATTATCAGGGGTTCAAGAGACCCAGTACTTC.

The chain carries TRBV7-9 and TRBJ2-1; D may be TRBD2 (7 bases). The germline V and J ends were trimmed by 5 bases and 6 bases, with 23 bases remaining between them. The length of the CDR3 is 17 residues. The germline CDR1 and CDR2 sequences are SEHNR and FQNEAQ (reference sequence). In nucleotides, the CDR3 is TGTGCCAGCAGCCAGCACTCTAGTGGGGGGGCCCCCAATGAGCAGTTCTTC. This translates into CASSQHSSGGAPNEQFF.

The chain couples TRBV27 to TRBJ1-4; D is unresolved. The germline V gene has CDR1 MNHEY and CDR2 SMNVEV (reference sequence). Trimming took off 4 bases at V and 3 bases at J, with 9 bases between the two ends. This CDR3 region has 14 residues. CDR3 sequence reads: CASSSSSSNEKLFF. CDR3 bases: TGTGCCAGCAGTTCCAGTAGTTCTAATGAAAAACTGTTTTTT. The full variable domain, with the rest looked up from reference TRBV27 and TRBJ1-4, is EAQVTQNPRYLITVTGKKLTVTCSQNMNHEYMSWYRQDPGLGLRQIYYSMNVEVTDKGDVPEGYKVSRKEKRNFPLILESPSPNQTSLYFCASSSSSSNEKLFFGSGTQLSVL.

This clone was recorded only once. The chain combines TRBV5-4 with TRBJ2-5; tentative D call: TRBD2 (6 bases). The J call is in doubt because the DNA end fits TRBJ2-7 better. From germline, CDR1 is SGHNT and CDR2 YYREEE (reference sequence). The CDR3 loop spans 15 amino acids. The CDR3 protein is CASSAVSRGSYEQYF. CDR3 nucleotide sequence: TGTGCCAGCAGCGCGGTGTCTCGGGGGTCCTACGAGCAGTACTTC.

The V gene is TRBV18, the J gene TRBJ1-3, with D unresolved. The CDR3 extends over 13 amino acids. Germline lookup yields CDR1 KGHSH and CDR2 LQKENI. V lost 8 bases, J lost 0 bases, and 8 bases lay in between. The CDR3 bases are TGTGCCAGCGCACGGGTCTCTGGAAACACCATATATTTT. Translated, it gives CASARVSGNTIYF.

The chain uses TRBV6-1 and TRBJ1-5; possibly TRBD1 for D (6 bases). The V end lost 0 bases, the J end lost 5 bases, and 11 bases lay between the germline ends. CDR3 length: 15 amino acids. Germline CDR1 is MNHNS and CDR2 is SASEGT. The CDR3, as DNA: TGTGCCAGCAGTGAAGCGGCAGGGGAGGATCAGCCCCAGCATTTT. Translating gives CASSEAAGEDQPQHF.

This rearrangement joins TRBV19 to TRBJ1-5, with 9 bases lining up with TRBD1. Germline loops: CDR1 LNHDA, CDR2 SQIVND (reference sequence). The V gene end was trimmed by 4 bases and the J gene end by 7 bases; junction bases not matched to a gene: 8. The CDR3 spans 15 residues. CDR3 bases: TGTGCCAGTAGTACCTCGACAGGGGGGGACCAGCCCCAGCATTTT. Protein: CASSTSTGGDQPQHF.

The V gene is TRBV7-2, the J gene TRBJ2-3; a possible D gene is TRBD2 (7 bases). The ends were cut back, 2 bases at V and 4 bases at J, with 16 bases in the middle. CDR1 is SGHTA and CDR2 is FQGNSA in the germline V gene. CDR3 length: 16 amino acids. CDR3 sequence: CASSLIWGGGSDTQYF. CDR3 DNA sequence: TGTGCCAGCAGCTTAATATGGGGGGGCGGGTCAGATACGCAGTATTTT.

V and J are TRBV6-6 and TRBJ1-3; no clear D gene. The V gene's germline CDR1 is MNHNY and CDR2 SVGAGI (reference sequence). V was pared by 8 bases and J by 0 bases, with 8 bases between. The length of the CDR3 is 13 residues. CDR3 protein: CASGASSGNTIYF. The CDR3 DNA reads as TGTGCCAGCGGAGCGAGCTCTGGAAACACCATATATTTT.

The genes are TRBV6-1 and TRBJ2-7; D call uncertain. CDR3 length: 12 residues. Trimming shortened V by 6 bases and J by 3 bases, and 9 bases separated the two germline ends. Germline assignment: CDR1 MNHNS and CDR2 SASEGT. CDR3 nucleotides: TGTGCCAGCAGGGCACGATACTACGAGCAGTACTTC. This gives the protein CASRARYYEQYF.

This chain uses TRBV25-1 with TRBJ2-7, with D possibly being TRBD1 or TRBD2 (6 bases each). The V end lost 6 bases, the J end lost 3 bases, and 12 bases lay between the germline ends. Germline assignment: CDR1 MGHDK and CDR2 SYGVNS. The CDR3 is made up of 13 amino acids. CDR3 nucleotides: TGTGCCAGCAGGAGGGGGGAGAACTACGAGCAGTACTTC. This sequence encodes CASRRGENYEQYF.

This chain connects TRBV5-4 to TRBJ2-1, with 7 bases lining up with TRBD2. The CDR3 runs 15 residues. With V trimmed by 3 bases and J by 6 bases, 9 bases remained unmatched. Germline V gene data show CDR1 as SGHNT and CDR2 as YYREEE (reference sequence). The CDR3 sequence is CASSSRTRTGNEQFF. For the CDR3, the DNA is TGTGCCAGCAGCTCCCGGACTAGAACAGGCAATGAGCAGTTCTTC.

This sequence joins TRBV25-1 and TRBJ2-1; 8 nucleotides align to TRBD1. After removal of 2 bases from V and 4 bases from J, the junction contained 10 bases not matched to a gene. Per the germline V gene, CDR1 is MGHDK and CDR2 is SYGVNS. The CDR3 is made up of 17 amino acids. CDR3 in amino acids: CASSEDWGTGNYNEQFF. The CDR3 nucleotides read TGTGCCAGCAGTGAAGATTGGGGGACAGGTAATTACAATGAGCAGTTCTTC.

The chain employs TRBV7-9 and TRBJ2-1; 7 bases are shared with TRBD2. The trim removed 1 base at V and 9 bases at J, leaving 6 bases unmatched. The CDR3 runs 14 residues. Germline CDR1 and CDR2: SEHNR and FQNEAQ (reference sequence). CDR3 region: CASSLGGGFGEQFF. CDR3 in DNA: TGTGCCAGCAGCTTAGGGGGGGGATTTGGTGAGCAGTTCTTC.

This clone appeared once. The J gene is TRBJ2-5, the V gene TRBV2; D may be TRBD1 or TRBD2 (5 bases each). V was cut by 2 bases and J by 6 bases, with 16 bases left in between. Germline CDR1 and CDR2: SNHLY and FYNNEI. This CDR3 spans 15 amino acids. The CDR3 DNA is TGTGCCAGCAGTGAAAGGTCTGGGGGTGAAAAGACCCAGTACTTC. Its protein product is CASSERSGGEKTQYF.

The CDR3 protein is CASSIWGGRTGELFF. The DNA of the CDR3 is TGTGCCAGTAGTATTTGGGGGGGCCGGACCGGGGAGCTGTTTTTT. The genes are TRBV19 and TRBJ2-2, with D perhaps matching TRBD2 (7 bases). Germline CDR1 reads LNHDA; CDR2 reads SQIVND (reference sequence). There are 15 residues in the CDR3. Trimming shortened V by 3 bases and J by 5 bases, and 13 bases separated the two germline ends. Combining the CDR3 with reference TRBV19 and TRBJ2-2 gives the whole variable domain DGGITQSPKYLFRKEGQNVTLSCEQNLNHDAMYWYRQDPGQGLRLIYYSQIVNDFQKGDIAEGYSVSREKKESFPLTVTSAQKNPTAFYLCASSIWGGRTGELFFGEGSRLTVL.

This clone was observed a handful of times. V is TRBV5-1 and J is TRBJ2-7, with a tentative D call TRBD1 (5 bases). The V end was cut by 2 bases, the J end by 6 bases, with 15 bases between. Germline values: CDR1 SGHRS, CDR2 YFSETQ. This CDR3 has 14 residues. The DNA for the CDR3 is TGCGCCAGCAGCTTACAACTGACAGTTAGCGAGCAGTACTTC. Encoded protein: CASSLQLTVSEQYF. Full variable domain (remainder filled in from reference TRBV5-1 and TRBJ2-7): KAGVTQTPRYLIKTRGQQVTLSCSPISGHRSVSWYQQTPGQGLQFLFEYFSETQRNKGNFPGRFSGRQFSNSRSEMNVSTLELGDSALYLCASSLQLTVSEQYFGPGTRLTVT.

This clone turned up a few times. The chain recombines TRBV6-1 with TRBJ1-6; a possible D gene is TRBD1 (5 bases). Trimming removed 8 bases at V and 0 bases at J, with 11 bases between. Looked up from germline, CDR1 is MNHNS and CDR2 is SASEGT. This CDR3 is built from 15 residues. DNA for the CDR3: TGTGCCAGCGGGTGGGGGGGCTCCTATAATTCACCCCTCCACTTT. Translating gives CASGWGGSYNSPLHF.

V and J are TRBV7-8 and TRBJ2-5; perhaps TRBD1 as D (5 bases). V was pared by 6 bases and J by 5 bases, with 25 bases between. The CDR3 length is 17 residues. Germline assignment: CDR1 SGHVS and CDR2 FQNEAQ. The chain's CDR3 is CASSPRRQGGLRETQYF. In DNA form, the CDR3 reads TGTGCCAGCAGTCCTCGCCGGCAGGGCGGTTTAAGGGAGACCCAGTACTTC.

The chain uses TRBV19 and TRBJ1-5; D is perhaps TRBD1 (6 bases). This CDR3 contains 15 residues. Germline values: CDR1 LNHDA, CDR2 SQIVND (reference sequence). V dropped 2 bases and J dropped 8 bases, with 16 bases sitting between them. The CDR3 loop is CASSIILRGAKPQHF. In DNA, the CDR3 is TGTGCCAGTAGTATAATACTTCGGGGGGCGAAGCCCCAGCATTTT.